This T cell receptor beta chain was profiled in a study of blood T cell repertoires in COVID-19. CDR1 and CDR2 from the germline V gene are KGHSH and LQKENI. The CDR3 runs to 14 residues. V was cut by 8 bases and J by 0 bases, with 13 bases left in between. Using immunoSEQ multiplex PCR, the repertoire was profiled, and TCRdb retains in-frame clones only, with some absent. The sample holds around 99,000 clones, roughly 84% seen once. Sequenced material: peripheral blood. The TCR originated in a woman between 45 and 65 years old with acute or convalescent COVID-19. The V call is TRBV18, the J call TRBJ1-1; TRBD1 is a possible D gene (5 bases). Written as DNA, the CDR3 is TGTGCCAGCAAAGAGGACAAATTGAACACTGAAGCTTTCTTT. Amino acids: CASKEDKLNTEAFF.